Included here is one TCR beta chain sequence, with context. The sample comes from a study of cytomegalovirus exposure and HLA in healthy donors. The CDR3 length is 12 residues. V was pared by 4 bases and J by 7 bases, with 4 bases of the junction left unmatched. Germline lookup yields CDR1 LNHDA and CDR2 SQIVND (reference sequence). Vbeta (60) and Jbeta (13) primers were used in the PCR. Clones were sequenced by immunoSEQ multiplex PCR, and TCRdb holds only the in-frame ones, with some missing. Of hundreds of thousands of clones listed, 80% to 85% are singletons. The chain is built from TRBV19 and TRBJ2-7; 7 positions agree with TRBD1. The sequencing sample was made of PBMCs. The clonotype originates from a boy younger than 10 in good health and CMV-seronegative. The CDR3 here is CASSTDRDEQYF. CDR3 in DNA: TGTGCCAGTAGTACCGACAGGGATGAGCAGTACTTC. The full variable domain, rest sourced from reference TRBV19 and TRBJ2-7, is DGGITQSPKYLFRKEGQNVTLSCEQNLNHDAMYWYRQDPGQGLRLIYYSQIVNDFQKGDIAEGYSVSREKKESFPLTVTSAQKNPTAFYLCASSTDRDEQYFGPGTRLTVT.